Detailed here is one T cell receptor (beta chain). Its antigen is still unknown. The trim removed 2 bases at V and 4 bases at J, leaving 8 bases unmatched. The CDR3 runs 15 residues. The germline gives CDR1 MNHNY, CDR2 SVGAGI (reference sequence). Each donor was healthy, and each was a bone marrow donor. PCR employed 60 Vbeta and 13 Jbeta primers. Assay used: immunoSEQ multiplex PCR; TCRdb lists only in-frame clones, some missing. The repertoire holds roughly 200,000 clones, 79% seen once, with more than 0.55% in the top ten. The sample comes from a study of cytomegalovirus exposure and HLA in healthy donors. In the study overall: HLA-typed donors were the source of about 81 million unique TCRs held in an early data release. General observations from the study: Researchers left out some V segments, among them TRBV6-2 and TRBV6-3, as indistinguishable. Presence/absence analysis assumed near-uniform sequencing depth across donors.

The clonotype was recovered from a woman between 40 and 55 years old in good health and CMV-seronegative. Sequencing input: PBMCs. V gene TRBV6-6 combines with J gene TRBJ2-7; 7 bases map to TRBD1. CDR3 bases: TGTGCCAGCAGTTACGGTGCAGGGGGTAGGTACGAGCAGTACTTC. It yields the protein CASSYGAGGRYEQYF.